Included here is one T cell receptor beta chain sequence, with context. Its antigen is still unknown. Per germline, CDR1 SGHDT and CDR2 YYEEEE. V was pared by 4 bases and J by 5 bases, with 28 bases between. The CDR3 runs to 18 residues. The data stem from a study of spatial heterogeneity in lung cancer. Looking at the study overall: The average count in raw reads for each unique TCR and UMI combination exceeded 9.5 appearances.

Findings and limits, study-wide: Follow-up blood showed ubiquitous expanded tumor TCRs less than blood at resection did.

Every TCR cDNA molecule carried a tag that served as a unique molecular identifier. TCRdb itself ran the 5' RACE reads through MiXCR, one entry per CDR3 protein. In the table there are about 85,000 distinct CDR3 sequences, approximately 20% of which are singletons. As to time point: sample taken at primary tumor resection. Extraction of whole RNA from tumor, nontumor lung or frozen PBMC preceded unsorted sequencing. The approximately 79 donors had untreated early-stage non-small cell lung cancer. This specimen was PBMCs, taken at surgery. The V and J genes are TRBV5-6 and TRBJ2-7, with unresolved D. This TCR was recovered from a male donor with early-stage non-small cell lung cancer. CDR3 DNA: TGTGCCAGCAGCCCGTCCTTGATATCGACTGACGGAAGGAACGAGCAGTACTTC. It translates to CASSPSLISTDGRNEQYF.